The clone carrying this TCR beta chain has just a few counts. Its target is unknown. CDR1 and CDR2 (germline): SGDLS, YYNGEE. Trimming took 4 bases from V and 8 from J, leaving 13 bases between them. The CDR3 has 13 amino acids. This sample stems from a study of beta chain features in type 1 diabetes. Reverse transcription of all isolated RNA meant that expressed TCRB transcripts were sequenced. For naive, central memory and regulatory T cell samples, reads averaged approximately 3.6 million. Method: immunoSEQ multiplex PCR; TCRdb's copy keeps in-frame clones and lacks some. The sample gives hundreds of thousands of clones, around 14% of which show up once; approximately 0.038% is in the top ten. Study outcomes and limitations: Sampled from patients, naive, central memory and Treg TCRB repertoires appeared more similar than those sampled from healthy donors. These data did not resolve whether HLA type affects TCRB rearrangement.

This clonotype was obtained from a man younger than 45 in good health. The rearrangement uses TRBV9 and TRBJ1-5; D not resolved. The sample taken for sequencing was naive CD4+ T cells from blood. The CDR3 spells CASSPNFAEPQHF. CDR3 bases: TGTGCCAGCAGCCCCAATTTTGCAGAGCCCCAGCATTTT.